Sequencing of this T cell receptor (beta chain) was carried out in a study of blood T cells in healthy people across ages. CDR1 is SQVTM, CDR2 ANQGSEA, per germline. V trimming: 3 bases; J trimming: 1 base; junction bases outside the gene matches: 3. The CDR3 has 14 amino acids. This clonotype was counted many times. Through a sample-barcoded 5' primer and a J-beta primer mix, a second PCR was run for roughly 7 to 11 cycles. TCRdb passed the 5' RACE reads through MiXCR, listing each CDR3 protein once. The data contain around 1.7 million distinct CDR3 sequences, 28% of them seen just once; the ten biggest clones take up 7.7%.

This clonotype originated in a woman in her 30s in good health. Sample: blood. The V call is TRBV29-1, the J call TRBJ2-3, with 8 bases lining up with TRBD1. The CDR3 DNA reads TGCAGCGTTGACAGGGGGCAAGGCACAGATACGCAGTATTTT. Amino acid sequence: CSVDRGQGTDTQYF.